These 14 T cell receptor beta chains originate from one sample sequenced in a study of blood T cells in healthy people across ages. For the second PCR, which ran for 7 to 11 cycles, a sample-barcoded 5' primer and a J-beta primer mix were used. Via MiXCR, TCRdb re-called the 5' RACE reads, giving one row per CDR3 protein. The sample includes hundreds of thousands of distinct CDR3 sequences, about 48% of them seen just once. Sequenced sample: blood. The receptors stem from a man aged 25-45 years in good health.

By sample share, this clonotype is medium-sized. A much larger clone differs from this one at a single base, so this may be a read error. V is TRBV9 and J is TRBJ2-5, with TRBD2 matching over 12 bases. With 5 bases clipped from V and 11 bases from J, the junction kept 13 bases outside the gene matches. Germline V gene sequence: CDR1 SGDLS, CDR2 YYNGEE. CDR3 length: 15 residues. Written as DNA, the CDR3 is TGTGCCAGCAGAACTACTAGCGGGGGGTTGGATGAGCAGTACTTC. Translated, it gives CASRTTSGGLDEQYF.

This clonotype was counted between two and nine times. The genes are TRBV20-1 and TRBJ2-3, with TRBD1 matching 8 bases. Germline CDR1 reads DFQATT; CDR2 reads SNEGSKA (reference sequence). This CDR3 is built from 13 residues. The CDR3 DNA follows: TGCAGAGGACAGGGTTCTCGGACAGATACGCAGTATTTT. This encodes CRGQGSRTDTQYF.

The chain uses TRBV28 and TRBJ2-3; D uncertain. V lost 10 bases, J lost 8 bases, and 19 bases lay in between. Germline V gene sequence: CDR1 MDHEN, CDR2 SYDVKM. The CDR3 runs to 13 residues. This CDR3 reads CATVPPPRGTQYF. CDR3 DNA: TGTGCCACCGTCCCGCCACCGCGCGGTACGCAGTATTTT.

In DNA form, the CDR3 reads TGTGCCAGCAGCCAATTAAGCGGCGGCAACAGCAATGAGCAGTTCTTC. Translation gives CASSQLSGGNSNEQFF. The V call is TRBV4-2, the J call TRBJ2-1, with D possibly matching TRBD2 (5 bases). The CDR3 covers 16 residues. With 2 bases removed from V and 6 bases from J, the gap between germline ends came to 17 bases. Germline values: CDR1 LGHNA, CDR2 YNFKEQ.

The genes are TRBV20-1 and TRBJ2-7, with TRBD2 identical over 8 bases. J gave up 2 bases and V 4 bases, and 7 bases lay outside the gene matches. CDR1 and CDR2 (germline): DFQATT, SNEGSKA (reference sequence). The CDR3 has 14 residues. In DNA, the CDR3 is TGCAGTGCTATAGAGGGACTAGGTGCCTACGAGCAGTACTTC. This codes for CSAIEGLGAYEQYF.

The V call is TRBV10-3, the J call TRBJ1-1, with TRBD1 matching over 9 bases. CDR1 is ENHRY and CDR2 is SYGVKD in the germline V gene. The CDR3 covers 14 residues. V was pared by 7 bases and J by 1 base, with 4 bases of the junction left unmatched. CDR3 sequence (DNA): TGTGCCATCACCAGGGACAGGGAGAACACTGAAGCTTTCTTT. Translating gives CAITRDRENTEAFF.

The rearrangement uses TRBV13 and TRBJ2-3, with 7 bases lining up with TRBD2. The germline gives CDR1 PRHDT, CDR2 FYEKMQ (reference sequence). V trimming: 5 bases; J trimming: 5 bases; junction bases outside the gene matches: 13. This CDR3 is 16 amino acids long. The CDR3 sequence: CASSPTGTTLGDTQYF. Here the CDR3 DNA reads TGTGCCAGCAGCCCCACGGGGACTACCTTGGGAGATACGCAGTATTTT. The full variable domain, with the rest looked up from reference TRBV13 and TRBJ2-3, is AAGVIQSPRHLIKEKRETATLKCYPIPRHDTVYWYQQGPGQDPQFLISFYEKMQSDKGSIPDRFSAQQFSDYHSELNMSSLELGDSALYFCASSPTGTTLGDTQYFGPGTRLTVL.

V usage is TRBV20-1 and J usage is TRBJ1-5; 10 positions match TRBD1. The length of the CDR3 is 15 residues. J gave up 6 bases and V 6 bases, and 11 bases lay outside the gene matches. The germline V gene encodes CDR1 DFQATT and CDR2 SNEGSKA (reference sequence). This chain's CDR3 is CSALPGTGVGQPQHF. CDR3 in DNA: TGCAGTGCGCTACCCGGGACAGGGGTTGGTCAGCCCCAGCATTTT.

V usage is TRBV6-5 and J usage is TRBJ2-5; 14 bases fit TRBD2. CDR1 and CDR2 (germline): MNHEY, SVGAGI. J gave up 1 base and V 2 bases, and 0 bases lay outside the gene matches. This CDR3 is built from 16 residues. The CDR3 sequence: CASSYGTSGGQETQYF. The CDR3 coding sequence is TGTGCCAGCAGTTACGGGACTAGCGGGGGCCAAGAGACCCAGTACTTC.

The chain links TRBV7-3 to TRBJ2-3; perhaps D is TRBD1 or TRBD2 (5 bases each). Trimming removed 5 bases at V and 0 bases at J, with 12 bases between. The CDR3 runs 15 residues. Per germline, CDR1 SGHTA and CDR2 FQGTGA. The CDR3 DNA follows: TGTGCCAGCAGCCCCGGGGCCTATAGCACAGATACGCAGTATTTT. Its translation: CASSPGAYSTDTQYF.

This clonotype was found many times. The chain has TRBV5-1 and TRBJ2-1; D remains ambiguous. The CDR3 totals 12 residues. V lost 1 base to trimming and J lost 8 bases, with 7 bases between them. Germline CDR1 and CDR2: SGHRS and YFSETQ. CDR3 coding DNA: TGCGCCAGCAGCTTGTATGGGGATGAGCAGTTCTTC. Amino acid sequence: CASSLYGDEQFF.

The chain couples TRBV5-1 to TRBJ2-4; D is possibly TRBD1 (6 bases). This CDR3 contains 17 residues. Germline V CDR1 and CDR2: SGHRS, YFSETQ. Trimming removed 4 bases from V and 0 bases from J, with 17 bases in between. CDR3 bases: TGCGCCAGCAGCCAATTGGACAGAGATCTAGCCAAAAACATTCAGTACTTC. Its translation: CASSQLDRDLAKNIQYF.

The chain joins TRBV29-1 to TRBJ1-3; 9 bases line up with TRBD1. CDR3 length: 15 residues. The J segment lost 2 bases and the V segment lost 6 bases, leaving 8 bases of the junction unmatched. The germline gives CDR1 SQVTM, CDR2 ANQGSEA. The CDR3 nucleotides are TGCAGCGTCCTCCCGGACAGGGGAGCTGGAAACACCATATATTTT. Protein sequence: CSVLPDRGAGNTIYF.

The chain employs TRBV7-9 and TRBJ2-3, with D possibly TRBD2 on 5 matching bases. V gave up 7 bases and J gave up 1 base, with 18 bases separating them. CDR1 and CDR2 from the germline V gene are SEHNR and FQNEAQ (reference sequence). The CDR3 runs 16 residues. The DNA for the CDR3 is TGTGCCAGCACCCTTGCGGGCAGCCCCCGCACAGATACGCAGTATTTT. As protein: CASTLAGSPRTDTQYF.